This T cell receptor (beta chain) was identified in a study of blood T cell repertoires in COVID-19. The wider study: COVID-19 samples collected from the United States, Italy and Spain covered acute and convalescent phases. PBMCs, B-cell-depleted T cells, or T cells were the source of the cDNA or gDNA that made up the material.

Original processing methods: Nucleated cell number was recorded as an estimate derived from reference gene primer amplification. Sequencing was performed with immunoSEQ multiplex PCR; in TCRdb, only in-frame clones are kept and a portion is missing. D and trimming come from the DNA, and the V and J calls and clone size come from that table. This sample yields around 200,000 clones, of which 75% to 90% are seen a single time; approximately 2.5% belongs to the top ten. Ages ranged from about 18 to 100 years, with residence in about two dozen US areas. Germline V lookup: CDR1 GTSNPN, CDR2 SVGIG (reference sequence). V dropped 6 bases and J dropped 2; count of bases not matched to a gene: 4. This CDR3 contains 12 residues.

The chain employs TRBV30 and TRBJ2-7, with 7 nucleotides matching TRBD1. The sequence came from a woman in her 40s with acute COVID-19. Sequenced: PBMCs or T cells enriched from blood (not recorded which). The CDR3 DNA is TGTGCCTGCAGACAGGGACCCTACGAGCAGTACTTC. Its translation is CACRQGPYEQYF.